Given below is one T cell receptor (beta chain) in context. This clonotype is medium-sized (0.01 to 0.1%) in terms of sample share. No base qualities exist here, and no much larger clone lies one base off it. The sample belongs to a study of Japanese encephalitis immunity and Zika vaccine responses (dated by TCRdb to the early 2020s). Regarding the complete study: Three 5.0 ug doses of alum-adjuvanted ZPIV were administered to included participants at weeks 0, 4 and 28. Roughly six representative participants per pre-vaccination group were picked for TCR sequencing, using samples from week 52 and from week 0, the point after pre-vaccination but before ZPIV. TCR repertoires were also analyzed from three flavivirus-naive individuals at weeks 2, 6 and 52 after starting ZPIV vaccination. Some 11 participants were given two doses of JEV vaccine (IXIARO) 28 days apart, two to three months before the first ZPIV dose. The stimulations used peptide pools from ZIKV structural proteins divided into flavivirus-conserved and non-conserved sets, or JEV or YFV peptides that matched the pre-vaccination. The study examined whether earlier vaccination against Japanese encephalitis virus (JEV) or yellow fever virus (YFV) influenced CD4 T cell responses to the Zika vaccine. ZIKV peptides were 15-mers overlapping by 11 residues, selected for NetMHCpan/NetMHCII-predicted epitopes with affinity below 50 nM. Twelve participants received one dose of YFV vaccine (YF-VAX) before ZPIV, and fewer than 10 participants were flavivirus-naive. Here is what the overall study found, with its caveats: The individual peptides behind the cross-reactive responses were not identified because limits on sample size made peptide-pool deconvolution impossible. After ZPIV, a significant decrease in repertoire richness of CD4 T cells responding to conserved ZIKV epitopes was observed in JEV-pre-vaccinated donors. The analysis was restricted to a subset of trial participants with three doses and adequate samples, and the entire vaccinated cohort was not analyzed. The samples grouped by participant and showed no similarity across individuals, which suggests that no public TCRs were detected. CD8 T cell responses to ZIKV peptide pools were of very low magnitude and seen in only a few individuals. Higher repertoire similarity across time-points and stimulations was observed in JEV-pre-vaccinated donors than in YFV-pre-vaccinated donors, indicating that more clonotypes were common to ZIKV and JEV stimulation.

The library was generated by 5' RACE. Before sequencing, the TCRbeta libraries were pooled in proportion to the number of cells sorted for each library. Total RNA was extracted from the sorted cells with RNAzol RT, and cDNA was synthesized using an oligo(dT) primer and a template-switching oligo. The TCRbeta V-CDR3-J region was amplified by PCR between a SMARTer oligo primer and a TCRbeta constant-region primer using Kapa HiFi. Illumina adaptors and sample-specific index barcodes were added in a second PCR, with HighPrep bead cleanup and a Bioanalyzer check confirming a band of roughly 650 bp. Sequencing of the libraries was done on an Illumina MiSeq using 2x151 bp paired-end reads. As for the original processing: An in-house Java program demultiplexed the reads, and MiXCR assigned TCRbeta annotations and counted clonotypes. Repertoire overlap was assessed with Morisita-Horn indices from the R package vegan, and UPGMA clustering and Circos plots of recurring clonotypes were generated. Shannon diversity and richness were normalized to the highest possible value given the input cell numbers, yielding values from 0 to 1. MUSCLE was used to align CDR3beta sequences, SeqinR to compute distances, and R to plot multidimensional scaling. TCRdb handled the public reads itself, with Q25 trimming in fastp and clone calling in MiXCR, and kept productive beta chains. Rows with one shared CDR3 protein collapse into an entry with the most common genes and DNA. It is TCRdb's table, rather than the study itself, that gives the V and J calls and clone size. The sample table contains under 200 distinct CDR3 sequences; only one count was recorded for around 1.7% of them. 39% of the sample rests with the top ten.

PBMCs were labeled with CellTrace CFSE and were cultured for over 5 days in RPMI containing roughly 8% human serum plus peptide pools at 0.85 to 1 ug/mL each. Unfixed proliferating CD4 T cells were sorted on a BD FACSAria as live CD56-CD19-CD16-CD3+CD4+ CFSE-low cells. The enrolled adults were healthy and tested seronegative for ZIKV, JEV, YFV, DENV and WNV on microneutralization screening. Samples came from a phase 1, double-blinded, randomized, placebo-controlled trial of an alum-adjuvanted Zika purified-inactivated virus (ZPIV) vaccine. Peripheral blood mononuclear cells were isolated using a standard procedure and then kept frozen in liquid nitrogen until they were used. The specimen was antigen-activated CD4+ T cells from blood, cultured, collected during a Zika inactivated vaccine study. This TCR was sampled from an adult man who received an inactivated Zika virus vaccine.

The base sequence is TGCAGTGCCGTCCTTATTGGATCCTACGAGCAGTACTTC. Its protein is CSAVLIGSYEQYF. The receptor chain draws on TRBV20-1 and TRBJ2-7, with no confidently assigned D gene. Based on the germline V gene (reference sequence), the CDR1 and CDR2 sequences are DFQATT and SNEGSKA. V is cut by 6 bases and J by 1 base, and the space between the germline ends is 13 bases. The CDR3 has 13 amino acids, counting the end cysteine and phenylalanine. The DNA shown is the 39-base CDR3, in frame from base 1.